This TCR beta chain was observed in a study of cytomegalovirus exposure and HLA in healthy donors. Donors counted as nominally healthy when sampled, yet unrecorded immune exposures were likely. As regards this clone: Antigen specificity is unknown.

This CDR3 comprises 16 residues. Trimming pared 3 bases from V and 1 base from J, leaving 17 bases between. Looked up from germline, CDR1 is SGHTS and CDR2 is YDEGEE. The PCR was carried out with 60 Vbeta primers and 13 Jbeta primers. Original methodology: Later reanalysis found around 74 million unique TCR beta chains, around 10 million of them shared. Only in-frame clones appear in the TCRdb table, and some are missing; sequencing was by immunoSEQ multiplex PCR. V, J and clone size reflect that table, while D and trimming were determined from the DNA. The table includes 200,000 to 250,000 clones, 82% detected once. Broader study findings: Analysis was carried out at a later point, and it linked a missense DCLRE1C variant to TCR beta V- and J-gene trimming. It was reported that TCR beta sequences correctly inferred the HLA-A and HLA-B alleles for most subjects.

Source material: PBMCs. The sequence came from a woman aged 40-49 years in good health and CMV-seropositive. This chain joins TRBV5-8 and TRBJ2-7, with D possibly being TRBD2 (7 bases). As DNA, the CDR3 is TGTGCCAGCAGCTCCCTGGGGGGGGCCAAATCCTACGAGCAGTACTTC. This encodes CASSSLGGAKSYEQYF.